Listed below are T cell receptor beta chains from one sample, sequenced in a study of cytomegalovirus exposure and HLA in healthy donors. Here immunoSEQ multiplex PCR was the method, and the copy in TCRdb shows in-frame clones only, minus some. The sample gives about 130,000 clones, over 80% of which show up once; 1% to 1.5% is in the top ten. The sequencing input was PBMCs. The receptors were gathered from a boy between 10 and 17 years old in good health and CMV-seronegative. Both conserved end residues are part of each CDR3. The D gene is left open where the match is weak. Clone sizes are given selectively: once, few, many, or a class where the clone is expanded.

D gene: -
J gene: TRBJ2-1
clone size: -
V gene: TRBV11-3
CDR3 length: 12
CDR3 protein: CASSLYQAEQFF
CDR3 DNA: TGTGCCAGCAGCTTGTACCAGGCTGAGCAGTTCTTC

D gene: -
J gene: TRBJ1-6
clone size: -
V gene: TRBV4-1
CDR3 length: 15
CDR3 protein: CASSQDSEYNSPLHF
CDR3 DNA: TGCGCCAGCAGCCAAGATTCAGAATATAATTCACCCCTCCACTTT

D gene: TRBD1
J gene: TRBJ1-1
clone size: -
V gene: TRBV5-6
CDR3 length: 15
CDR3 protein: CASSLGFATGAEAFF
CDR3 DNA: TGTGCCAGCAGCTTGGGTTTTGCGACAGGGGCTGAAGCTTTCTTT

D gene: -
J gene: TRBJ2-1
clone size: -
V gene: TRBV7-9
CDR3 length: 13
CDR3 protein: CASSLPGANEQFF
CDR3 DNA: TGTGCCAGCAGCCTTCCTGGGGCCAATGAGCAGTTCTTC

D gene: TRBD2
J gene: TRBJ2-7
clone size: once
V gene: TRBV5-1
CDR3 length: 14
CDR3 protein: CASSLVGEGYEQYF
CDR3 DNA: TGCGCCAGCAGCTTGGTAGGGGAGGGATACGAGCAGTACTTC

D gene: -
J gene: TRBJ1-5
clone size: -
V gene: TRBV27
CDR3 length: 14
CDR3 protein: CASSTQGGNQPQHF
CDR3 DNA: TGTGCCAGCAGTACGCAGGGCGGCAATCAGCCCCAGCATTTT

D gene: -
J gene: TRBJ2-7
clone size: -
V gene: TRBV9
CDR3 length: 14
CDR3 protein: CASSVTPRAYEQYF
CDR3 DNA: TGTGCCAGCAGCGTTACCCCGAGGGCCTACGAGCAGTACTTC

D gene: -
J gene: TRBJ2-7
clone size: -
V gene: TRBV4-2
CDR3 length: 15
CDR3 protein: CASSQEASSSYEQYF
CDR3 DNA: TGTGCCAGCAGCCAAGAGGCTAGCAGTTCCTACGAGCAGTACTTC

D gene: -
J gene: TRBJ1-2
clone size: once
V gene: TRBV5-4
CDR3 length: 12
CDR3 protein: CASSRRDYGYTF
CDR3 DNA: TGTGCCAGCAGCCGCCGGGACTATGGCTACACCTTC

D gene: TRBD2
J gene: TRBJ2-2
clone size: -
V gene: TRBV4-1
CDR3 length: 14
CDR3 protein: CASSHGRYTGELFF
CDR3 DNA: TGCGCCAGCAGCCACGGGAGGTACACCGGGGAGCTGTTTTTT

D gene: TRBD1
J gene: TRBJ2-3
clone size: -
V gene: TRBV5-6
CDR3 length: 15
CDR3 protein: CASSRTGTGTDTQYF
CDR3 DNA: TGTGCCAGCAGCCGGACAGGGACGGGCACAGATACGCAGTATTTT

D gene: TRBD2
J gene: TRBJ2-7
clone size: -
V gene: TRBV7-9
CDR3 length: 15
CDR3 protein: CASSSSGTSVYEQYF
CDR3 DNA: TGTGCCAGCAGCTCGTCGGGGACTAGTGTCTACGAGCAGTACTTC

D gene: TRBD1
J gene: TRBJ1-2
clone size: once
V gene: TRBV5-5
CDR3 length: 15
CDR3 protein: CASSLDPGGNYGYTF
CDR3 DNA: TGTGCCAGCAGCTTGGACCCAGGGGGAAACTATGGCTACACCTTC

D gene: TRBD2
J gene: TRBJ2-7
clone size: -
V gene: TRBV10-1
CDR3 length: 17
CDR3 protein: CASSGSGSTMKTYEQYF
CDR3 DNA: TGCGCCAGCAGTGGTAGCGGGAGCACCATGAAGACCTACGAGCAGTACTTC

D gene: TRBD2
J gene: TRBJ2-5
clone size: -
V gene: TRBV9
CDR3 length: 16
CDR3 protein: CASSVDASGGPQTQYF
CDR3 DNA: TGTGCCAGCAGCGTGGACGCTAGCGGGGGCCCCCAGACCCAGTACTTC

D gene: -
J gene: TRBJ2-7
clone size: -
V gene: TRBV7-2
CDR3 length: 13
CDR3 protein: CASSLSAGGEQYF
CDR3 DNA: TGTGCCAGCAGCTTATCCGCCGGGGGCGAGCAGTACTTC

D gene: -
J gene: TRBJ2-7
clone size: -
V gene: TRBV5-1
CDR3 length: 14
CDR3 protein: CASSLDSRSYEQYF
CDR3 DNA: TGCGCCAGCAGCTTGGACAGTCGGTCCTACGAGCAGTACTTC

D gene: TRBD1
J gene: TRBJ2-7
clone size: -
V gene: TRBV25-1
CDR3 length: 15
CDR3 protein: CASSALGQATYEQYF
CDR3 DNA: TGTGCCAGCAGTGCCTTGGGACAGGCGACCTACGAGCAGTACTTC

D gene: -
J gene: TRBJ2-2
clone size: -
V gene: TRBV7-7
CDR3 length: 16
CDR3 protein: CASSLAGGGGDGELFF
CDR3 DNA: TGTGCCAGCAGCTTAGCGGGAGGTGGAGGAGACGGGGAGCTGTTTTTT

D gene: TRBD1
J gene: TRBJ1-1
clone size: -
V gene: TRBV5-1
CDR3 length: 13
CDR3 protein: CASSPQGDTEAFF
CDR3 DNA: TGCGCCAGCAGCCCCCAGGGGGACACTGAAGCTTTCTTT

D gene: TRBD2
J gene: TRBJ2-1
clone size: -
V gene: TRBV19
CDR3 length: 15
CDR3 protein: CASRPTGTRNNEQFF
CDR3 DNA: TGTGCCAGTAGGCCAACCGGGACTAGGAACAATGAGCAGTTCTTC

D gene: -
J gene: TRBJ2-1
clone size: -
V gene: TRBV7-6
CDR3 length: 13
CDR3 protein: CASSLRGGNEQFF
CDR3 DNA: TGTGCCAGCAGCTTAAGAGGGGGCAATGAGCAGTTCTTC

D gene: -
J gene: TRBJ2-5
clone size: -
V gene: TRBV2
CDR3 length: 14
CDR3 protein: CASSDVKGVETQYF
CDR3 DNA: TGTGCCAGCAGTGATGTTAAGGGGGTCGAGACCCAGTACTTC

D gene: -
J gene: TRBJ1-4
clone size: -
V gene: TRBV9
CDR3 length: 14
CDR3 protein: CASSGGLINEKLFF
CDR3 DNA: TGTGCCAGCAGCGGGGGACTCATTAATGAAAAACTGTTTTTT

D gene: -
J gene: TRBJ2-1
clone size: -
V gene: TRBV30
CDR3 length: 13
CDR3 protein: CAYTRESYDEQFF
CDR3 DNA: TGTGCCTATACTAGAGAGAGTTACGATGAGCAGTTCTTC

D gene: TRBD2
J gene: TRBJ2-3
clone size: -
V gene: TRBV5-4
CDR3 length: 14
CDR3 protein: CASDSGGSTDTQYF
CDR3 DNA: TGTGCCAGTGATAGCGGGGGATCCACAGATACGCAGTATTTT

D gene: TRBD2
J gene: TRBJ2-3
clone size: -
V gene: TRBV9
CDR3 length: 15
CDR3 protein: CASSPRGLVTDTQYF
CDR3 DNA: TGTGCCAGCAGCCCCCGTGGACTAGTAACAGATACGCAGTATTTT

D gene: TRBD2
J gene: TRBJ2-7
clone size: -
V gene: TRBV6-7
CDR3 length: 19
CDR3 protein: CASSCREGRWTRSSYEQYF
CDR3 DNA: TGTGCCAGCAGTTGTCGGGAGGGCCGTTGGACTCGAAGCTCCTACGAGCAGTACTTC

D gene: -
J gene: TRBJ1-1
clone size: -
V gene: TRBV11-3
CDR3 length: 14
CDR3 protein: CASSLDVGRTEAFF
CDR3 DNA: TGTGCCAGCAGCTTAGATGTGGGGCGCACTGAAGCTTTCTTT

D gene: TRBD2
J gene: TRBJ2-1
clone size: once
V gene: TRBV4-1
CDR3 length: 16
CDR3 protein: CASSLSFRGRVQEQFF
CDR3 DNA: TGCGCCAGCAGCCTTAGTTTTCGGGGGAGGGTGCAAGAGCAGTTCTTC

D gene: -
J gene: TRBJ1-1
clone size: -
V gene: TRBV7-6
CDR3 length: 13
CDR3 protein: CASSLQGWTEAFF
CDR3 DNA: TGTGCCAGCAGCCTACAGGGTTGGACTGAAGCTTTCTTT

D gene: -
J gene: TRBJ2-7
clone size: -
V gene: TRBV5-1
CDR3 length: 15
CDR3 protein: CASSYRSGYSYEQYF
CDR3 DNA: TGCGCCAGCAGCTATAGGTCGGGGTATTCCTACGAGCAGTACTTC

D gene: -
J gene: TRBJ2-1
clone size: -
V gene: TRBV4-3
CDR3 length: 16
CDR3 protein: CASSHRVAAGPNEQFF
CDR3 DNA: TGCGCCAGCAGCCACCGCGTGGCCGCGGGCCCCAATGAGCAGTTCTTC

D gene: -
J gene: TRBJ2-3
clone size: -
V gene: TRBV4-1
CDR3 length: 14
CDR3 protein: CASSQTGPTDTQYF
CDR3 DNA: TGCGCCAGCAGCCAAACAGGGCCGACAGATACGCAGTATTTT

D gene: -
J gene: TRBJ1-3
clone size: -
V gene: TRBV2
CDR3 length: 15
CDR3 protein: CATPRKGDPGNTIYF
CDR3 DNA: TGTGCCACCCCCCGGAAGGGGGACCCTGGAAACACCATATATTTT

D gene: -
J gene: TRBJ2-7
clone size: -
V gene: TRBV28
CDR3 length: 12
CDR3 protein: CASTSGAGEQYF
CDR3 DNA: TGTGCCAGCACCTCAGGGGCTGGCGAGCAGTACTTC

D gene: TRBD2
J gene: TRBJ2-1
clone size: -
V gene: TRBV15
CDR3 length: 13
CDR3 protein: CATRGAGVDEQFF
CDR3 DNA: TGTGCCACCCGGGGCGCGGGAGTGGATGAGCAGTTCTTC

D gene: TRBD1
J gene: TRBJ1-4
clone size: -
V gene: TRBV19
CDR3 length: 17
CDR3 protein: CASSSRTGFATNEKLFF
CDR3 DNA: TGTGCCAGTAGTTCACGGACAGGGTTCGCAACTAATGAAAAACTGTTTTTT

D gene: -
J gene: TRBJ2-3
clone size: -
V gene: TRBV29-1
CDR3 length: 13
CDR3 protein: CSAYPDGADTQYF
CDR3 DNA: TGCAGCGCCTATCCCGACGGGGCAGATACGCAGTATTTT

D gene: TRBD1
J gene: TRBJ1-2
clone size: -
V gene: TRBV7-9
CDR3 length: 15
CDR3 protein: CASSQGQGAGYGYTF
CDR3 DNA: TGTGCCAGCAGCCAGGGACAGGGGGCGGGCTATGGCTACACCTTC

D gene: -
J gene: TRBJ2-1
clone size: -
V gene: TRBV2
CDR3 length: 12
CDR3 protein: CASSFSGDPQFF
CDR3 DNA: TGTGCCAGCAGTTTTAGCGGCGACCCGCAGTTCTTC

D gene: TRBD2
J gene: TRBJ2-1
clone size: once
V gene: TRBV4-1
CDR3 length: 19
CDR3 protein: CASSQGEALAGGLGNEQFF
CDR3 DNA: TGCGCCAGCAGCCAAGGAGAGGCACTAGCGGGAGGGCTGGGCAATGAGCAGTTCTTC

D gene: -
J gene: TRBJ2-7
clone size: -
V gene: TRBV28
CDR3 length: 13
CDR3 protein: CASSLTLSYEQYF
CDR3 DNA: TGTGCCAGCAGTCTAACGCTCTCCTACGAGCAGTACTTC

D gene: -
J gene: TRBJ1-5
clone size: once
V gene: TRBV21-1
CDR3 length: 15
CDR3 protein: CASSEGDYSNQPQHF
CDR3 DNA: TGTGCCAGCAGCGAGGGAGATTATAGCAATCAGCCCCAGCATTTT

D gene: -
J gene: TRBJ1-2
clone size: few
V gene: TRBV30
CDR3 length: 12
CDR3 protein: CAWSGWAYGYTF
CDR3 DNA: TGTGCCTGGAGTGGTTGGGCCTATGGCTACACCTTC

D gene: -
J gene: TRBJ2-7
clone size: -
V gene: TRBV19
CDR3 length: 14
CDR3 protein: CATRVEGRSYEQYF
CDR3 DNA: TGTGCCACCCGCGTCGAGGGCCGGTCGTACGAGCAGTACTTC

D gene: -
J gene: TRBJ1-1
clone size: few
V gene: TRBV7-8
CDR3 length: 15
CDR3 protein: CASSLMWGLNTEAFF
CDR3 DNA: TGTGCCAGCAGCTTAATGTGGGGCCTGAACACTGAAGCTTTCTTT

D gene: -
J gene: TRBJ1-5
clone size: once
V gene: TRBV6-5
CDR3 length: 14
CDR3 protein: CASRETGLNQPQHF
CDR3 DNA: TGTGCCAGCAGGGAAACAGGGCTCAATCAGCCCCAGCATTTT

D gene: TRBD1
J gene: TRBJ2-5
clone size: -
V gene: TRBV27
CDR3 length: 14
CDR3 protein: CASSRTGVKETQYF
CDR3 DNA: TGTGCCAGCAGTAGGACAGGGGTTAAAGAGACCCAGTACTTC

D gene: TRBD2
J gene: TRBJ2-3
clone size: -
V gene: TRBV4-2
CDR3 length: 18
CDR3 protein: CASSQDVLAGGLLTTQYF
CDR3 DNA: TGTGCCAGCAGCCAAGATGTGCTAGCGGGAGGGCTACTGACTACGCAGTATTTT

D gene: TRBD1
J gene: TRBJ2-7
clone size: -
V gene: TRBV6-1
CDR3 length: 13
CDR3 protein: CASSTPGQSMQYF
CDR3 DNA: TGTGCCAGCAGCACGCCGGGACAGTCGATGCAGTACTTC

D gene: -
J gene: TRBJ2-2
clone size: -
V gene: TRBV30
CDR3 length: 11
CDR3 protein: CAWSAYGELFF
CDR3 DNA: TGTGCCTGGAGTGCCTACGGGGAGCTGTTTTTT

D gene: TRBD1
J gene: TRBJ1-1
clone size: -
V gene: TRBV5-8
CDR3 length: 14
CDR3 protein: CASRQRQGGTEAFF
CDR3 DNA: TGTGCCAGCAGGCAAAGACAGGGGGGCACTGAAGCTTTCTTT

D gene: TRBD1
J gene: TRBJ2-3
clone size: few
V gene: TRBV11-3
CDR3 length: 16
CDR3 protein: CASSLGRDRDGYTQYF
CDR3 DNA: TGTGCCAGCAGCCTTGGCCGGGACAGGGACGGGTATACGCAGTATTTT

D gene: TRBD1
J gene: TRBJ1-3
clone size: -
V gene: TRBV2
CDR3 length: 14
CDR3 protein: CASAADRVVNTIYF
CDR3 DNA: TGTGCCAGCGCGGCTGACAGGGTAGTAAACACCATATATTTT

D gene: TRBD2
J gene: TRBJ2-5
clone size: -
V gene: TRBV5-4
CDR3 length: 13
CDR3 protein: CASSLRGEETQYF
CDR3 DNA: TGTGCCAGCAGCTTGCGGGGGGAGGAGACCCAGTACTTC